This T cell receptor beta chain is drawn from a study of T cell responses to AZD1222 COVID-19 vaccine. Repertoires were generated with immunoSEQ multiplex PCR, while TCRdb's copy carries only in-frame clones and drops some. The sample has some 130,000 clones, 70% to 90% seen once. CDR3 length: 15 residues. With 6 bases removed from V and 2 bases from J, the gap between germline ends came to 14 bases. The V gene's germline CDR1 is SGHNT and CDR2 YENEEA. The chain is built from TRBV11-3 and TRBJ2-1; D is possibly TRBD2 (5 bases). The origin of this receptor is an adult who received the MenACWY meningococcal vaccine as a control. The sequenced sample was peripheral blood, obtained 28 days after the second dose of the MenACWY control vaccine. The CDR3 DNA follows: TGTGCCAGCAGTTCGGCGAGGGCCCCCTACAATGAGCAGTTCTTC. Its protein product is CASSSARAPYNEQFF.